This is a list of T cell receptor beta chains from one sample in a study of radiation and T cells in renal cell carcinoma. Repertoires were generated with immunoSEQ multiplex PCR, while TCRdb's copy carries only in-frame clones and drops some. Found here are 100,000 to 150,000 clones, 88% of them singletons; the top ten hold 5.5% to 6.5%. Sequenced here: blood, sampled from a patient whose treatment included radiotherapy and nephrectomy. The receptors originated from a woman between 65 and 79 years old with renal cell carcinoma. Both conserved end residues are trimmed from each CDR3. Each record gives: CDR3 protein, J gene, V gene.

CDR3aa: ASSLAPGTYGYT; j_gene: TRBJ1-2; v_gene: TRBV5-8
CDR3aa: AWSRGGDTEAF; j_gene: TRBJ1-1; v_gene: TRBV30
CDR3aa: ASSLKREAF; j_gene: TRBJ1-1; v_gene: TRBV28
CDR3aa: ASILAASTDTQY; j_gene: TRBJ2-3; v_gene: TRBV2
CDR3aa: ASRRTSGGAGEQF; j_gene: TRBJ2-1; v_gene: TRBV5-1
CDR3aa: ASSVEGRVDYGYT; j_gene: TRBJ1-2; v_gene: TRBV9
CDR3aa: AISDYRGSYGYT; j_gene: TRBJ1-2; v_gene: TRBV10-3
CDR3aa: ASSGTGGRWRQPQH; j_gene: TRBJ1-5; v_gene: TRBV19
CDR3aa: AISESKSGGNEQF; j_gene: TRBJ2-1; v_gene: TRBV10-3
CDR3aa: ASSSSGTGVSYGYT; j_gene: TRBJ1-2; v_gene: TRBV19
CDR3aa: SVGRTNTEAF; j_gene: TRBJ1-1; v_gene: TRBV29-1
CDR3aa: ASRTGQSSYNSPLH; j_gene: TRBJ1-6; v_gene: TRBV5-1
CDR3aa: ASSRTGATGETQY; j_gene: TRBJ2-5; v_gene: TRBV11-3
CDR3aa: ASTIGQVGNQPQH; j_gene: TRBJ1-5; v_gene: TRBV19
CDR3aa: ASSLVAGGEQF; j_gene: TRBJ2-1; v_gene: TRBV11-3
CDR3aa: ASSYRDRENSPLH; j_gene: TRBJ1-6; v_gene: TRBV5-4
CDR3aa: ASSPLGRDGYT; j_gene: TRBJ1-2; v_gene: TRBV18
CDR3aa: ASSLGGHMNTEAF; j_gene: TRBJ1-1; v_gene: TRBV5-1
CDR3aa: ASSATRNYGYT; j_gene: TRBJ1-2; v_gene: TRBV5-5
CDR3aa: ASSLTSIRYGYT; j_gene: TRBJ1-2; v_gene: TRBV28
CDR3aa: ASSLEGNSPLH; j_gene: TRBJ1-6; v_gene: TRBV27
CDR3aa: ASSQENSNYGYT; j_gene: TRBJ1-2; v_gene: TRBV4-3